This TCR beta chain is drawn from a study of blood T cell repertoires in COVID-19. Looking at the study overall: Sites in the United States, Italy and Spain provided acute and convalescent COVID-19 samples. T cells, B-cell-depleted T cells, or PBMCs provided the cDNA or gDNA that served as material.

Germline lookup yields CDR1 MGHDK and CDR2 SYGVNS. The CDR3 has 13 residues. The ends were cut back, 7 bases at V and 6 bases at J, with 16 bases in the middle. The Seattle patients joined while their infection was active and were tracked longitudinally afterward. In the original workflow: Estimation of nucleated cell counts was performed using reference gene primer amplification. Measured with immunoSEQ multiplex PCR; TCRdb has only the in-frame clones, and not every one. Clone size and the V and J calls come from that table; the DNA yielded D and trimming. The sample holds around 140,000 clones, 80% to 90% seen once.

Sequencing was performed on peripheral blood. The TCR was taken from a man aged 60-69 years with COVID-19, enrolled during active disease. The J gene is TRBJ2-7, the V gene TRBV25-1, with unresolved D. DNA of the CDR3: TGTGCCAGCAACAGTAATCCCCCAGCCGAGCAGTACTTC. It yields the protein CASNSNPPAEQYF.